These 5 T cell receptor beta chains share one sample of origin, sequenced in a study of OX40 agonist ivuxolimab in advanced cancers. Sequencing used immunoSEQ multiplex PCR; TCRdb keeps in-frame clones, though not all of them. The sample records under 70,000 clones, around 91% being singletons. Sequences were derived from CD4+ or CD8+ T cells sorted from blood, sampled in a trial of the OX40 agonist ivuxolimab. These receptor sequences come from an adult with an advanced solid tumor such as melanoma, head and neck, liver or kidney cancer.

The J gene is TRBJ1-4, the V gene TRBV7-9, with D perhaps matching TRBD1 (5 bases). V was clipped by 5 bases and J by 7 bases, with 11 bases between them. Germline values: CDR1 SEHNR, CDR2 FQNEAQ (reference sequence). This CDR3 region has 13 residues. CDR3: CASSQGAGEKLFF. The DNA of the CDR3 is TGTGCCAGCAGCCAAGGGGCAGGTGAAAAACTGTTTTTT. The full variable domain, completed using reference TRBV7-9 and TRBJ1-4, is DTGVSQNPRHKITKRGQNVTFRCDPISEHNRLYWYRQTLGQGPEFLTYFQNEAQLEKSRLLSDRFSAERPKGSFSTLEIQRTEQGDSAMYLCASSQGAGEKLFFGSGTQLSVL.

The chain combines TRBV7-9 with TRBJ2-2, with 8 positions matching TRBD1. The CDR3 is made up of 15 amino acids. Losses at the gene ends were 3 bases for V and 3 bases for J; bases not matched to a gene: 3. Germline V gene sequence: CDR1 SEHNR, CDR2 FQNEAQ (reference sequence). CDR3 coding DNA: TGTGCCAGCAGCTTCGGACAGGGTTACACCGGGGAGCTGTTTTTT. Protein: CASSFGQGYTGELFF.

V is TRBV11-2 and J is TRBJ2-7, with D perhaps TRBD1 (6 bases). Trimming removed 5 bases at V and 4 bases at J, with 18 bases between. CDR1 and CDR2 from the germline V gene are SGHAT and FQNNGV. The CDR3 extends over 15 amino acids. The CDR3: CASSLYGQPLYEQYF. The CDR3 DNA sequence: TGTGCCAGCAGCCTGTACGGACAGCCTCTATACGAGCAGTACTTC.

This chain connects TRBV5-1 to TRBJ1-1; 10 bases align to TRBD1. The germline gives CDR1 SGHRS, CDR2 YFSETQ. Unmatched junction bases numbered 0, after V lost 4 bases and J lost 3 bases. The CDR3 consists of 13 residues. CDR3 DNA: TGCGCCAGCAGCGGACAGGGGGACACTGAAGCTTTCTTT. It specifies CASSGQGDTEAFF.

The table lists this clone with a few counts. This chain uses TRBV9 with TRBJ1-2; 7 positions agree with TRBD1. There are 12 residues in the CDR3. Trimming took 4 bases from V and 6 from J; bases not matched to a gene: 3. In germline, CDR1 is SGDLS, CDR2 YYNGEE. The DNA for the CDR3 is TGTGCCAGCAGCCTTGACAGGGATGGCTACACCTTC. Translation: CASSLDRDGYTF.